The TCR beta chain described here comes from a study of cytomegalovirus exposure and HLA in healthy donors. Comments on this clone: Its matching antigen is unknown.

The study, taken as a whole, reports: One cluster of highly shared sequence variants probably arose as a sequencing artifact. Specific recognition of CMV antigens was confirmed in vitro for a few chains (all CMV-associated).

J was trimmed by 4 bases and V by 0 bases; bases with no gene match: 7. Germline-derived CDR1 and CDR2 are LGHNA and YSLEER. The CDR3 totals 17 residues. A multiplex PCR was run with 60 Vbeta primers and 13 Jbeta primers. Sequenced by immunoSEQ multiplex PCR; TCRdb stores in-frame clones only, minus some. The sample records about 150,000 clones, approximately 77% being singletons. The sample taken for sequencing was PBMCs. The J gene is TRBJ2-1, the V gene TRBV4-3, with TRBD1 matching over 9 bases. The sequence derives from a woman in her thirties or forties in good health and CMV-seronegative. The CDR3 protein is CASSQDLVGTGYNEQFF. The CDR3 nucleotides are TGCGCCAGCAGCCAAGATTTAGTCGGGACAGGGTACAATGAGCAGTTCTTC.